The clone carrying this TCR beta chain occurred a few times. Its antigen is undetermined. This may be a read error, as it is one base from a much larger clone. According to the study, TCR beta libraries were built with iRepertoire HTBI primers and CDR3-region Arm-PCR. MiXCR, applied by TCRdb to the multiplex PCR reads, yields one record per CDR3 protein. The sample lists roughly 500,000 distinct CDR3 sequences, roughly 14% occurring once. The data are from a study of regulatory T cells in long-lasting Graves disease. General observations from the study: Clonotypes that were public and shared totalled a few thousand in persistent patients versus about 1,000 in new patients.

Described time point: newly diagnosed GD, antithyroid drugs for less than 3 months. Scientists built the TCR library using RNA that was extracted from PBMCs. The CDR3 loop spans 15 amino acids. V lost 5 bases and J lost 4, with 16 bases in between. Germline loops: CDR1 SGHAT, CDR2 FQNNGV. The same sample was also studied in work on T cells in Graves' hyperthyroidism and ophthalmopathy. That work contributes: Those patients with uncontrolled infection, other autoimmune disease, pregnancy or lactation were excluded. The TCR CDR3 was amplified in a first-round RT-PCR using the HTBI primer set.

The sample here was peripheral blood mononuclear cells (PBMCs), taken at new diagnosis, from a patient treated with antithyroid drugs. The chain joins TRBV11-2 to TRBJ2-3; D possibly matches TRBD1 or TRBD2 (7 bases each). This receptor was identified in a man in his thirties or forties with Graves disease. DNA of the CDR3: TGTGCCAGCAGCGTAGCGGGCAGGGGGGCAGATACGCAGTATTTT. Protein product: CASSVAGRGADTQYF.